The source of this T cell receptor (beta chain) is a study of blood T cell repertoires in COVID-19. Looking at the study overall: T cells, B-cell-depleted T cells, or PBMCs provided the cDNA or gDNA that served as material.

J was trimmed by 1 base and V by 7 bases; bases with no gene match: 10. The CDR3 sequence is 16 residues long. Germline CDR1 is MDHEN and CDR2 is SYDVKM. Original data processing: Estimates of nucleated cell counts were drawn from the amplification of reference gene primers. TCRdb keeps only in-frame clones here, not all; method: immunoSEQ multiplex PCR. That table is the source of V, J and clone size, and D and trimming were worked out from the DNA. The sample has 110,000 to 150,000 clones; roughly nine tenths are singletons. V and J are TRBV28 and TRBJ1-3, with TRBD1 identical over 7 bases. This TCR came from a woman aged 60 to 75 with active COVID-19. The specimen was peripheral blood. DNA for the CDR3: TGTGCCAGCACTAACGGAGGGACAGTTTCTGGAAACACCATATATTTT. Translation: CASTNGGTVSGNTIYF.